Presented here are 16 T cell receptor beta chains from one specimen sequenced in a study of cytotoxic CD8 clonotypes in ibrutinib-treated CLL. This table comes from immunoSEQ multiplex PCR, and its TCRdb copy is limited to in-frame clones, with some not included. The sample gives 11,000 to 15,000 clones, around 64% of which show up once; around 40% is in the top ten. Sequenced here: PBMCs, sampled before ibrutinib treatment. These receptors were taken from a human donor with chronic lymphocytic leukemia.

The DNA for the CDR3 is TGCGCCAGCAGCCCGATTGAGGGACAGGGTCCGGGAGAGACCCAGTACTTC. As protein: CASSPIEGQGPGETQYF. The chain carries TRBV5-1 and TRBJ2-5; 9 positions match TRBD1. The J segment lost 4 bases and the V segment lost 4 bases, leaving 14 bases of the junction unmatched. The CDR3 sequence is 17 residues long. Germline CDR1 reads SGHRS; CDR2 reads YFSETQ.

The chain is built from TRBV5-4 and TRBJ2-7, with D perhaps TRBD1 or TRBD2 (5 bases each). Trimming removed 5 bases at V and 3 bases at J, with 21 bases between. The CDR3 sequence is 16 residues long. Per germline, CDR1 SGHNT and CDR2 YYREEE (reference sequence). Here the CDR3 reads CASSQPNRDGHYEQYF. In nucleotides, the CDR3 is TGTGCCAGCAGTCAGCCCAACCGGGACGGACACTACGAGCAGTACTTC.

This rearrangement joins TRBV5-4 to TRBJ2-5, with 7 bases matching TRBD1. The germline gives CDR1 SGHNT, CDR2 YYREEE (reference sequence). V shed 3 bases and J 0 bases; nucleotides not matched to a gene: 2. CDR3 length: 14 residues. CDR3: CASSWDSYQETQYF. CDR3 DNA sequence: TGTGCCAGCAGCTGGGACAGTTACCAAGAGACCCAGTACTTC. Full variable domain (missing parts from reference TRBV5-4 and TRBJ2-5): ETGVTQSPTHLIKTRGQQVTLRCSSQSGHNTVSWYQQALGQGPQFIFQYYREEENGRGNFPPRFSGLQFPNYSSELNVNALELDDSALYLCASSWDSYQETQYFGPGTRLLVL.

This clone was picked up one time. The chain recombines TRBV19 with TRBJ2-7, with 8 bases matching TRBD1. The V segment lost 5 bases and the J segment 2 bases; nucleotides outside the gene matches: 2. This CDR3 has 13 amino acids. The V gene's germline CDR1 is LNHDA and CDR2 SQIVND (reference sequence). The CDR3 here is CASSVDRAYEQYF. The CDR3 nucleotides are TGTGCCAGTAGTGTGGACAGGGCCTACGAGCAGTACTTC.

This clone has a handful of counts. This chain joins TRBV19 and TRBJ1-1; no firm D call. Trimming cost V 1 base and J 10 bases, with 7 bases left between them. The CDR3 contains 11 residues. The germline V gene encodes CDR1 LNHDA and CDR2 SQIVND (reference sequence). The CDR3 bases are TGTGCCAGTAGTATAGGGGTCGGAGCTTTCTTT. Translated: CASSIGVGAFF. Full variable domain (outside the CDR3, taken from reference TRBV19 and TRBJ1-1): DGGITQSPKYLFRKEGQNVTLSCEQNLNHDAMYWYRQDPGQGLRLIYYSQIVNDFQKGDIAEGYSVSREKKESFPLTVTSAQKNPTAFYLCASSIGVGAFFGQGTRLTVV.

The chain joins TRBV2 to TRBJ1-5, with 8 positions matching TRBD1. The CDR3 runs 15 residues. Per the germline V gene, CDR1 is SNHLY and CDR2 is FYNNEI. With 2 bases clipped from V and 4 bases from J, the junction kept 4 bases outside the gene matches. CDR3 sequence (DNA): TGTGCCAGCAGTGAACAGGGGGCAGGGAATCAGCCCCAGCATTTT. Translation gives CASSEQGAGNQPQHF. Filled out from reference TRBV2 and TRBJ1-5, the complete variable domain reads EPEVTQTPSHQVTQMGQEVILRCVPISNHLYFYWYRQILGQKVEFLVSFYNNEISEKSEIFDDQFSVERPDGSNFTLKIRSTKLEDSAMYFCASSEQGAGNQPQHFGDGTRLSIL.

The chain has TRBV29-1 and TRBJ2-7; D ambiguous. Trimming stripped 1 base from V and 2 bases from J, with 9 bases between. The CDR3 spans 13 residues. CDR1 is SQVTM and CDR2 is ANQGSEA in the germline V gene. The CDR3 DNA reads as TGCAGCGTTGAAGGGGGTGGGACCTACGAGCAGTACTTC. Amino acids: CSVEGGGTYEQYF.

The chain employs TRBV10-3 and TRBJ1-2, with 9 bases that match TRBD1. Germline trimming cut 7 bases from V and 9 bases from J; bases unmatched to any gene: 6. Germline CDR1 and CDR2: ENHRY and SYGVKD. This CDR3 spans 12 amino acids. CDR3 in DNA: TGTGCCATCATCGGACAGGGGAGTAGCTACACCTTC. As protein: CAIIGQGSSYTF.

J is TRBJ2-2 and V is TRBV6-4, with D perhaps TRBD1 (5 bases). Germline CDR1 is MRHNA and CDR2 is SNTAGT. The germline V and J ends were trimmed by 7 bases and 4 bases, with 13 bases remaining between them. There are 14 residues in the CDR3. CDR3 in DNA: TGTGCCAGCAAGGCAGGGCGTAGCACCGGGGAGCTGTTTTTT. It encodes CASKAGRSTGELFF.

V usage is TRBV18 and J usage is TRBJ2-3; possibly TRBD1 or TRBD2 for D (5 bases each). V lost 5 bases and J lost 0, with 12 bases in between. This CDR3 comprises 15 residues. Germline values: CDR1 KGHSH, CDR2 LQKENI. CDR3 protein: CASSLTGASTDTQYF. CDR3 bases: TGTGCCAGCTCATTAACCGGGGCTAGCACAGATACGCAGTATTTT. Together with reference TRBV18 and TRBJ2-3, the CDR3 gives the full variable domain: NAGVMQNPRHLVRRRGQEARLRCSPMKGHSHVYWYRQLPEEGLKFMVYLQKENIIDESGMPKERFSAEFPKEGPSILRIQQVVRGDSAAYFCASSLTGASTDTQYFGPGTRLTVL.

This chain joins TRBV5-1 and TRBJ1-6; the match to TRBD1 covers 7 bases. Unmatched junction bases numbered 20, after V lost 2 bases and J lost 9 bases. CDR1 and CDR2 from the germline V gene are SGHRS and YFSETQ. The CDR3 spans 19 residues. CDR3 amino acids: CASSLGRGPGWYRGSPLHF. The CDR3 DNA is TGCGCCAGCAGCTTAGGGAGGGGGCCAGGCTGGTATAGGGGTTCACCCCTCCACTTT.

This clone was recorded only once. This rearrangement joins TRBV19 to TRBJ1-2; 9 bases agree with TRBD1. V gave up 5 bases and J gave up 6 bases; unmatched junction bases: 7. Germline V lookup: CDR1 LNHDA, CDR2 SQIVND (reference sequence). There are 14 residues in the CDR3. CDR3 in DNA: TGTGCCAGTAGTGACCGGGACAGGGTGAATGGCTACACCTTC. Its translation: CASSDRDRVNGYTF.

This chain joins TRBV4-2 and TRBJ1-3; D unclear. Looked up from germline, CDR1 is LGHNA and CDR2 is YNFKEQ. Deletions cut 0 bases from V and 1 base from J, with 13 bases between. The CDR3 loop spans 17 amino acids. The CDR3 protein is CASSQDPSDQSGNTIYF. Here the CDR3 DNA reads TGTGCCAGCAGCCAAGACCCCTCCGACCAATCTGGAAACACCATATATTTT.

The chain links TRBV7-6 to TRBJ1-1; a weak D match, TRBD1 (5 bases). Germline V gene data show CDR1 as SGHVS and CDR2 as FNYEAQ. The CDR3 is 16 residues long. V was trimmed by 0 bases and J by 5 bases, leaving 16 bases between them. The CDR3 protein is CASSLAAQGGFTEAFF. The CDR3 DNA is TGTGCCAGCAGCTTAGCGGCGCAGGGTGGATTTACTGAAGCTTTCTTT.

V usage is TRBV27 and J usage is TRBJ1-2, with D possibly matching TRBD1 (5 bases). V gave up 2 bases and J gave up 6 bases, with 16 bases separating them. The CDR3 totals 15 residues. Germline-derived CDR1 and CDR2 are MNHEY and SMNVEV (reference sequence). The DNA of the CDR3 is TGTGCCAGCAGTTTACACCTCGGGACGGTTGATGGCTACACCTTC. This gives the protein CASSLHLGTVDGYTF.

The chain carries TRBV9 and TRBJ1-2; unclear D gene. Looked up from germline, CDR1 is SGDLS and CDR2 is YYNGEE. Trimming took off 4 bases at V and 2 bases at J, with 12 bases between the two ends. This CDR3 has 14 amino acids. The CDR3 loop reads CASSSRTANYGYTF. In DNA form, the CDR3 reads TGTGCCAGCAGCTCTCGGACCGCCAACTATGGCTACACCTTC.